The clone carrying this TCR beta chain turned up a few times. Its antigen is unidentified. These data originate in a study of CD8 T cells in ankylosing spondylitis. Study results and caveats: As for the disease-linked clones, they showed a CD8+ phenotype and occurred at relatively low frequencies in peripheral blood. Clones tied to disease were said to be significantly enriched in matched ankylosing spondylitis synovial fluid. Blood from ankylosing spondylitis patients appeared to carry a characteristic eight-variant TCR beta motif. In the blood and synovial fluid of reactive arthritis, some motif variants had been previously reported.

TCRdb itself ran the 5' RACE reads through MiXCR, one entry per CDR3 protein. Of approximately 340,000 distinct CDR3 sequences in the sample, roughly 14% are singletons; the top ten hold 0.9% to 1.2%. The CDR3 sequence is 14 residues long. Germline V gene sequence: CDR1 SQVTM, CDR2 ANQGSEA. V lost 6 bases and J lost 0, with 14 bases in between. The sample consisted of blood, either unsorted or a sorted T cell fraction (not recorded which). V usage is TRBV29-1 and J usage is TRBJ1-2; possible D gene TRBD1, 6 bases. This sequence originates from a male donor with ankylosing spondylitis or in good health (not recorded which). Here the CDR3 reads CSVVDSKANYGYTF. In DNA, the CDR3 is TGCAGCGTAGTGGACAGTAAAGCTAACTATGGCTACACCTTC.